These T cell receptor beta chains were read from a single sample in a study of cytomegalovirus exposure and HLA in healthy donors. Repertoires were generated with immunoSEQ multiplex PCR, while TCRdb's copy carries only in-frame clones and drops some. The table has approximately 150,000 clones, about 80% seen once. The sequencing input was PBMCs. The receptors were gathered from a man aged 40-49 years in good health and CMV-seronegative. Each CDR3 is given without its conserved first and last residue. Each record gives: V gene, J gene, CDR3 protein.

v_call: TRBV11-1; j_call: TRBJ1-1; cdr3_aa: ASSLFQGKTF
v_call: TRBV28; j_call: TRBJ1-2; cdr3_aa: ASILDRANYGYT
v_call: TRBV28; j_call: TRBJ2-7; cdr3_aa: ASSLVNRNYEQY
v_call: TRBV18; j_call: .; cdr3_aa: ASSPPTSGSYEQY
v_call: TRBV15; j_call: TRBJ2-2; cdr3_aa: ATSSASSLPGELF
v_call: TRBV27; j_call: TRBJ1-5; cdr3_aa: ASSSSGGQRQPQH
v_call: TRBV28; j_call: TRBJ1-4; cdr3_aa: ASNRATNEKLF
v_call: TRBV5-1; j_call: TRBJ2-6; cdr3_aa: ASSWEGQVPSGANVLT
v_call: TRBV7-8; j_call: TRBJ2-2; cdr3_aa: ASSPSGSPGELF
v_call: TRBV28; j_call: TRBJ2-1; cdr3_aa: ASSLISSRAEQF
v_call: TRBV19; j_call: TRBJ2-1; cdr3_aa: ASSAGGGNEQF
v_call: TRBV5-4; j_call: TRBJ1-4; cdr3_aa: ASSLGEGELEKLF
v_call: TRBV19; j_call: TRBJ1-1; cdr3_aa: ASSLSGTAMNTEAF
v_call: TRBV5-1; j_call: TRBJ2-7; cdr3_aa: ASSLGGGAAGEQY
v_call: TRBV2; j_call: TRBJ2-7; cdr3_aa: ASRVTSDYEQY
v_call: TRBV18; j_call: TRBJ2-5; cdr3_aa: ASSLDRKETQY
v_call: TRBV2; j_call: TRBJ2-1; cdr3_aa: ASSTGLALNEQF
v_call: TRBV28; j_call: TRBJ1-3; cdr3_aa: ASSFGGSSGNTIY
v_call: TRBV19; j_call: TRBJ2-1; cdr3_aa: ASSIDLGREPGSYNEQF
v_call: TRBV6-1; j_call: TRBJ1-5; cdr3_aa: ASSVGGVGQPQH
v_call: TRBV9; j_call: TRBJ2-3; cdr3_aa: ASSLRQGAGTDTQY
v_call: TRBV19; j_call: TRBJ2-7; cdr3_aa: ASALAGGPHEQY
v_call: TRBV7-2; j_call: TRBJ2-5; cdr3_aa: ASSRRGGETQY
v_call: TRBV7-2; j_call: TRBJ2-1; cdr3_aa: ASSVTSGRSYNEQF
v_call: TRBV29-1; j_call: TRBJ2-7; cdr3_aa: SVFSGYEQY
v_call: TRBV30; j_call: TRBJ2-1; cdr3_aa: AWSLGLEFNEQF
v_call: TRBV5-1; j_call: TRBJ2-3; cdr3_aa: ASSLQETTDTQY
v_call: TRBV7-9; j_call: TRBJ1-1; cdr3_aa: SSSLGGHQNTEAF
v_call: TRBV5-1; j_call: TRBJ1-1; cdr3_aa: ASSVQHRGSEAF
v_call: TRBV29-1; j_call: TRBJ2-1; cdr3_aa: SAGLAGGSYNEQF
v_call: TRBV5-4; j_call: TRBJ2-7; cdr3_aa: ASSATGSPYEQY
v_call: TRBV30; j_call: TRBJ2-3; cdr3_aa: AWIRQAGRADTQY
v_call: TRBV7-9; j_call: TRBJ2-7; cdr3_aa: ASSLSSGSYEQY
v_call: TRBV6-1; j_call: TRBJ2-7; cdr3_aa: ASSGEYRGVEQY
v_call: TRBV6-5; j_call: TRBJ2-7; cdr3_aa: ASSYGAGNYEQY
v_call: TRBV5-1; j_call: TRBJ1-1; cdr3_aa: ASSLVEFMEDTEAF
v_call: TRBV4-2; j_call: TRBJ2-1; cdr3_aa: ASSQGGGTSGSYNEQF
v_call: TRBV9; j_call: TRBJ1-1; cdr3_aa: ASSFGQGWDTEAF
v_call: TRBV9; j_call: TRBJ1-2; cdr3_aa: ASSVIKGYNYGYT
v_call: TRBV2; j_call: TRBJ2-1; cdr3_aa: ASRTTGRGNDEQF
v_call: TRBV5-4; j_call: TRBJ2-1; cdr3_aa: ASSLVSGRVSEQF
v_call: TRBV2; j_call: TRBJ2-7; cdr3_aa: ASSVLRGYEQY
v_call: TRBV5-8; j_call: TRBJ2-2; cdr3_aa: ASSPRQGATTGELF
v_call: TRBV28; j_call: TRBJ2-4; cdr3_aa: AIKRPLAKNSQY
v_call: TRBV6-5; j_call: TRBJ2-7; cdr3_aa: ASTTGLAAYEQY
v_call: TRBV25-1; j_call: TRBJ2-7; cdr3_aa: ASGGQGAYEQY
v_call: TRBV7-8; j_call: TRBJ1-2; cdr3_aa: ASSPRRTGLDGYT
v_call: TRBV5-1; j_call: TRBJ1-2; cdr3_aa: ASSFGRGANYGYT
v_call: TRBV6-1; j_call: TRBJ2-2; cdr3_aa: ASTRAGPGELF
v_call: TRBV5-1; j_call: TRBJ2-7; cdr3_aa: ASSLTSGYEQY
v_call: TRBV4-2; j_call: TRBJ2-2; cdr3_aa: ASSGRGGSRTGELF
v_call: TRBV6-1; j_call: TRBJ1-1; cdr3_aa: ASSAGTGGTEAF
v_call: TRBV7-8; j_call: TRBJ1-4; cdr3_aa: ASTQPSSEEKLF